This is a list of T cell receptor beta chains from one sample in a study of STAT5B mutations in CD4+ large granular lymphocyte leukemia. Profiling relied on immunoSEQ multiplex PCR, and the TCRdb table lists in-frame clones only, not all of them. Here the sample spans about 21,000 clones, 75% being singletons. Sequenced: CD4+ T cells from blood buffy coats. Receptors originate from a human donor in good health. Both conserved end residues are part of each CDR3. Each record gives: CDR3 length, D gene, J gene, V gene, clone size, CDR3 DNA, CDR3 protein. A D gene is named only where the DNA matches it firmly. Clone size is not always given. Where it is, it says once, few, many or a class for expanded clones.

>13|-|TRBJ2-7|TRBV10-1|few
TGCGCCAGCAGTGAGTCGACCCGGCAGGAGCAGTACTTC
CASSESTRQEQYF
>15|-|TRBJ2-7|TRBV9|-
TGTGCCAGCAGCGTAGCTCCGGGAGCTCCCTACGAGCAGTACTTC
CASSVAPGAPYEQYF
>15|TRBD2|TRBJ2-3|TRBV10-2|-
TGCGCCAGCAGTGAGGCGGGAGGCCGCACAGATACGCAGTATTTT
CASSEAGGRTDTQYF
>13|-|TRBJ2-2|TRBV28|-
TGTGCCAGCGGGACGGCGAACACCGGGGAGCTGTTTTTT
CASGTANTGELFF
>16|TRBD2|TRBJ2-1|TRBV18|-
TGTGCCAGCTCACCACTGACTAGCGGAGAGGGAAATGAGCAGTTCTTC
CASSPLTSGEGNEQFF
>17|-|TRBJ1-4|TRBV25-1|-
TGTGCCAGCAGTGGGCTGACAGCCACTGCAACTAATGAAAAACTGTTTTTT
CASSGLTATATNEKLFF
>15|-|TRBJ2-1|TRBV28|once
TGTGCCAGCAGTTCGTCCGGGAGTCCCACGGGAGAGCAGTTCTTC
CASSSSGSPTGEQFF
>16|TRBD2|TRBJ2-3|TRBV5-1|-
TGCGCCAGCAGCTCCATAGGGGCAGCGGGAGTGGATACGCAGTATTTT
CASSSIGAAGVDTQYF
>13|-|TRBJ2-5|TRBV5-4|once
TGTGCCAGCAGCTCCGGGTTACAAGAGACCCAGTACTTC
CASSSGLQETQYF
>13|-|TRBJ2-7|TRBV27|-
TGTGCCAGCAGCAATCGGGGGATTGGCGAGCAGTACTTC
CASSNRGIGEQYF
>15|TRBD1|TRBJ2-1|TRBV10-3|-
TGTGCCATCAGTGAGGGGACAGGGGGACACAATGAGCAGTTCTTC
CAISEGTGGHNEQFF
>15|-|TRBJ2-2|TRBV28|-
TGTGCCAGCAGTTGGAATCTGGTCCAGGTCGGGGAGCTGTTTTTT
CASSWNLVQVGELFF
>15|-|TRBJ2-2|TRBV5-6|-
TGTGCCAGCACCTCGGAGGTGGCGTTCACCGGGGAGCTGTTTTTT
CASTSEVAFTGELFF
>16|TRBD2|TRBJ2-3|TRBV2|-
TGTGCCAGCAGGGCTAGCGGGAGGGCGGGCACAGATACGCAGTATTTT
CASRASGRAGTDTQYF
>14|-|TRBJ1-2|TRBV6-4|-
TGTGCCAGCAGTGAATCTCCGGGGGTCGGCGGCTACACCTTC
CASSESPGVGGYTF
>14|-|TRBJ2-1|TRBV6-1|-
TGTGCCAGCAGTGCCGGGACTTCTTACAATGAGCAGTTCTTC
CASSAGTSYNEQFF
>19|TRBD1|TRBJ2-3|TRBV11-2|-
TGTGCCAGCAGCTTAAGGCGGACAGGGGGCCTTACTAGCACAGATACGCAGTATTTT
CASSLRRTGGLTSTDTQYF
>16|TRBD2|TRBJ2-2|TRBV18|-
TGTGCCAGCTCACCACGGGCGGGGACTACCACCGGGGAGCTGTTTTTT
CASSPRAGTTTGELFF
>18|TRBD2|TRBJ2-7|TRBV19|few
TGTGCCAGTAGTACGCGGGGACTAGCGGGAGGGACCCCCTACGAGCAGTACTTC
CASSTRGLAGGTPYEQYF
>13|-|TRBJ1-1|TRBV7-6|-
TGTGCCAGCAGCACCAGGGGTGGCACTGAAGCTTTCTTT
CASSTRGGTEAFF
>16|-|TRBJ2-7|TRBV7-8|-
TGTGCCAGCAGCTTACCCTCTTGGGGAAAGGCCGGCGAGCAGTACTTC
CASSLPSWGKAGEQYF
>13|-|TRBJ2-5|TRBV4-1|-
TGCGCCAGCAGCCAAGCCCGGGGGGAGACCCAGTACTTC
CASSQARGETQYF
>14|-|TRBJ1-2|TRBV7-9|-
TGTGCCAGCAGCGATAACCCAGGGGTGGGTGGCTACACCTTC
CASSDNPGVGGYTF
>12|-|TRBJ2-2|TRBV6-5|-
TGTGCCAGCAGTGAAAACACCGGGGAGCTGTTTTTT
CASSENTGELFF
>17|-|TRBJ2-4|TRBV5-4|-
TGTGCCAGCAGCTCCGGAACAGGGCTAGGGGCCAAAAACATTCAGTACTTC
CASSSGTGLGAKNIQYF
>16|-|TRBJ2-5|TRBV5-5|once
TGTGCCAGCAGCTTGGACATAGCAGACGGGCAAGAGACCCAGTACTTC
CASSLDIADGQETQYF
>11|-|TRBJ2-7|TRBV2|large
TGTGCCAGCAGGGAGACCTACGAGCAGTACTTC
CASRETYEQYF
>12|-|TRBJ2-7|TRBV28|-
TGTGCCACGGGAACAGAGTCCTACGAGCAGTACTTC
CATGTESYEQYF
>12|-|TRBJ1-1|TRBV6-1|-
TGTGCCAGCAGTTTTGTCAACACTGAAGCTTTCTTT
CASSFVNTEAFF
>12|-|TRBJ2-7|TRBV30|few
TGTGCCTGGAGTGTGTCCCTCCACGAGCAGTACTTC
CAWSVSLHEQYF
>14|TRBD1|TRBJ1-2|TRBV7-8|few
TGTGCCAGCAGCTTGGACAGGGGCCAAGTTGGCTACACCTTC
CASSLDRGQVGYTF
>14|TRBD1|TRBJ1-5|TRBV6-6|-
TGTGCCAGCAGCTTACAGGGGGCTGTACAGCCCCAGCATTTT
CASSLQGAVQPQHF
>15|TRBD2|TRBJ2-7|TRBV2|-
TGTGCCAGCAGTGATACGACTAGCGGGAGTTTGGAGCAGTACTTC
CASSDTTSGSLEQYF
>14|-|TRBJ1-1|TRBV6-1|-
TGTGCCAGCACTATACAGGGTAAGAACACTGAAGCTTTCTTT
CASTIQGKNTEAFF
>15|-|TRBJ1-1|TRBV5-6|-
TGTGCCAGCAGCTTGCGTCGAATAAGGGACACTGAAGCTTTCTTT
CASSLRRIRDTEAFF
>14|-|TRBJ1-2|TRBV6-5|-
TGTGCCAGCAGTCCCCCTTTCGGGTATCATGGCTACACCTTC
CASSPPFGYHGYTF
>11|-|TRBJ2-7|TRBV19|medium-sized
TGTGCCACTCGAGACAGGCACGAGCAGTACTTC
CATRDRHEQYF
>18|-|TRBJ1-3|TRBV28|-
TGTGCCAGCAGTACTCCCCTAATTCAGGGTCCCTCTGGAAACACCATATATTTT
CASSTPLIQGPSGNTIYF
>15|TRBD2|TRBJ2-5|TRBV5-6|-
TGTGCCAGCAGCTTTCCTAGCGGGAGGGAAGAGACCCAGTACTTC
CASSFPSGREETQYF
>13|TRBD1|TRBJ2-7|TRBV19|-
TGTGCCAGTGGGGGGGGACAGGGCTACGAGCAGTACTTC
CASGGGQGYEQYF
>15|TRBD1|TRBJ1-1|TRBV5-4|-
TGTGCCAGCAGAGGAGACAGGGGAGGGGACACTGAAGCTTTCTTT
CASRGDRGGDTEAFF
>15|-|TRBJ1-2|TRBV30|-
TGTGCCTGGAGTGTACGGACAACTCCTAACTATGGCTACACCTTC
CAWSVRTTPNYGYTF
>13|-|TRBJ1-2|TRBV10-1|once
TGCGCCAGCAGTGAGACGGACGGTATCGGCTACACCTTC
CASSETDGIGYTF
>17|TRBD2|TRBJ2-3|TRBV19|few
TGTGCCAGTAGTCCCCGAAAGGGCGGGAGCCGTACAGATACGCAGTATTTT
CASSPRKGGSRTDTQYF
>17|TRBD2|TRBJ2-3|TRBV2|-
TGTGCCAGCACCACCCCACTAGCGCTCCTGGGTACAGATACGCAGTATTTT
CASTTPLALLGTDTQYF
>14|TRBD2|TRBJ2-2|TRBV19|-
TGTGCCAGTAGTATAGGCGGGAGGGGCCGGGAGCTGTTTTTT
CASSIGGRGRELFF
>16|TRBD1|TRBJ1-2|TRBV4-2|-
TGTGCCAGCAGCCAAGTTGAGGGGGCGCGGGACTATGGCTACACCTTC
CASSQVEGARDYGYTF
>15|-|TRBJ1-1|TRBV19|-
TGTGCCAGTAGTATAAGGTACCAGGGAAATCCTGAAGCTTTCTTT
CASSIRYQGNPEAFF
>15|-|TRBJ2-7|TRBV27|-
TGTGCCAGCAGTTTGGAGGGAGCCCGCTCCTACGAGCAGTACTTC
CASSLEGARSYEQYF
>17|TRBD2|TRBJ2-1|TRBV7-6|-
TGTGCCAGCAGCTCACCGCCTGGGACTAGCGGGAGAAATGAGCAGTTCTTC
CASSSPPGTSGRNEQFF
>16|-|TRBJ2-6|TRBV5-1|few
TGCGCCAGCAGCTTGGGTCATAGCTCTGGGGCCAACGTCCTGACTTTC
CASSLGHSSGANVLTF
>15|-|TRBJ2-3|TRBV7-9|-
TGTGCCAGCAGCATCCGACAGGCGTCCACAGATACGCAGTATTTT
CASSIRQASTDTQYF